The 20 T cell receptor beta chains below all came from one sample that was sequenced in a study of neurological immune-mediated disorders. TCRdb itself ran the 5' RACE reads through MiXCR, one entry per CDR3 protein. The sample shows some 46,000 distinct CDR3 sequences, less than 5% of them seen only once. Material for sequencing was PBMCs. The receptors come from a woman aged 60-75 years with multiple sclerosis.

By frequency in the sample, this clonotype is medium-sized (0.01 to 0.1%). J is TRBJ2-5 and V is TRBV5-1; 7 bases fit TRBD1. Germline CDR1 reads SGHRS; CDR2 reads YFSETQ. The CDR3 spans 13 residues. V lost 0 bases, J lost 13 bases, and 9 bases stayed unmatched. The CDR3 DNA follows: TGCGCCAGCAGCTTGGCCGTGTCGGGACAGAGGTACTTC. Translation: CASSLAVSGQRYF.

This clonotype is medium-sized within its sample. The chain has TRBV5-5 and TRBJ2-1; 9 bases fit TRBD2. Losses at the gene ends were 2 bases for V and 3 bases for J; bases not matched to a gene: 3. CDR1 is SGHKS, CDR2 YYEKEE, per germline (reference sequence). The CDR3 sequence is 15 residues long. This CDR3 reads CASSFRLAVYNEQFF. In DNA form, the CDR3 reads TGTGCCAGCAGCTTCAGACTAGCGGTCTACAATGAGCAGTTCTTC.

The rearrangement uses TRBV12-3 or TRBV12-4 and TRBJ1-6; D is ambiguous. The V gene lost 5 bases and the J gene lost 12 bases, with 11 bases spanning the gap. The CDR3 length is 12 residues. The CDR3 DNA reads as TGTGCCAGCAGTCTCTCCGGGATACCCCTCCACTTT. Residues: CASSLSGIPLHF.

The table lists this clonotype with a few counts. The chain employs TRBV18 and TRBJ2-1; D is undetermined. Looked up from germline, CDR1 is KGHSH and CDR2 is LQKENI. V was trimmed by 5 bases and J by 4 bases, leaving 18 bases between them. This CDR3 is built from 16 residues. In DNA form, the CDR3 reads TGTGCCAGCTCATCGGGCCCTAGAGAGACATACAATGAGCAGTTCTTC. Encoded protein: CASSSGPRETYNEQFF.

V and J are TRBV5-1 and TRBJ2-1; D may be TRBD1 (6 bases). Trimming removed 0 bases from V and 8 bases from J, with 15 bases in between. Per germline, CDR1 SGHRS and CDR2 YFSETQ. CDR3 length equals 15 residues. Here the CDR3 reads CASSLDSRGGDEQFF. The CDR3 DNA reads TGCGCCAGCAGCTTGGATAGTAGAGGGGGAGATGAGCAGTTCTTC.

In this sample, this clonotype turned up a few times. V gene TRBV7-9 combines with J gene TRBJ1-1; D is uncertain. V lost 3 bases, J lost 0 bases, and 5 bases lay in between. Germline assignment: CDR1 SEHNR and CDR2 FQNEAQ (reference sequence). This CDR3 has 13 amino acids. CDR3 sequence: CASSLTLNTEAFF. DNA of the CDR3: TGTGCCAGCAGCTTGACCCTGAACACTGAAGCTTTCTTT. The whole variable domain, remainder taken from reference TRBV7-9 and TRBJ1-1, is DTGVSQNPRHKITKRGQNVTFRCDPISEHNRLYWYRQTLGQGPEFLTYFQNEAQLEKSRLLSDRFSAERPKGSFSTLEIQRTEQGDSAMYLCASSLTLNTEAFFGQGTRLTVV.

This clonotype came up many times. This sequence joins TRBV6-2 or TRBV6-3 and TRBJ2-2; D is perhaps TRBD2 (5 bases). The CDR3 runs 15 residues. V dropped 0 bases and J dropped 6 bases, with 11 bases sitting between them. CDR1 is MNHEY, CDR2 SVGEGT, per germline. CDR3 amino acids: CASSYSTIGAGELFF. CDR3 coding DNA: TGTGCCAGCAGTTACTCGACTATTGGGGCCGGGGAGCTGTTTTTT.

This clonotype was recorded a few times. The gene calls are TRBV5-6 and TRBJ2-3, with D perhaps matching TRBD2 (5 bases). This CDR3 contains 13 residues. The V gene lost 0 bases and the J gene lost 4 bases, with 6 bases spanning the gap. The V gene's germline CDR1 is SGHDT and CDR2 YYEEEE. CDR3 region: CASSLAGADTQYF. Written as DNA, the CDR3 is TGTGCCAGCAGCTTGGCCGGGGCAGATACGCAGTATTTT.

This clonotype has ten or more counts. The rearrangement uses TRBV20-1 and TRBJ1-2, with D possibly TRBD1 on 5 matching bases. Trimming removed 5 bases at V and 3 bases at J, with 16 bases between. Germline lookup yields CDR1 DFQATT and CDR2 SNEGSKA (reference sequence). The CDR3 contains 14 residues. CDR3 region: CSADKAGAYYGYTF. The CDR3 nucleotides read TGCAGTGCTGATAAAGCCGGGGCGTACTATGGCTACACCTTC.

The rearrangement uses TRBV2 and TRBJ2-1, with TRBD1 identical over 12 bases. The CDR3 covers 16 residues. Trimming at V came to 6 bases and at J to 6 bases, leaving 9 bases not matched to a gene. CDR1 is SNHLY, CDR2 FYNNEI, per germline. CDR3 coding DNA: TGTGCCAGCAGCGGCTCCGGGACAGGGGGCCTCAATGAGCAGTTCTTC. Residues: CASSGSGTGGLNEQFF.

V gene TRBV7-2 combines with J gene TRBJ2-4; no clear D. V lost 2 bases, J lost 8 bases, and 13 bases lay in between. The CDR3 has 14 amino acids. Germline loops: CDR1 SGHTA, CDR2 FQGNSA. The CDR3 region has the DNA TGTGCCAGCAGCTTACAAGCCAGAGCGTACATTCAGTACTTC. This gives the protein CASSLQARAYIQYF.

This clonotype was counted only a few times. The chain employs TRBV5-1 and TRBJ2-3; 9 bases are a match to TRBD2. CDR3 size: 16 residues. From germline, CDR1 is SGHRS and CDR2 YFSETQ. J was trimmed by 4 bases and V by 3 bases; bases with no gene match: 9. The chain's CDR3 is CASSSLLAGGPDTQYF. As DNA, the CDR3 is TGCGCCAGCAGCTCGCTGCTTGCGGGAGGGCCAGATACGCAGTATTTT.

This clonotype was picked up many times. The chain is built from TRBV10-1 and TRBJ2-3; TRBD2 matches at 7 bases. V dropped 4 bases and J dropped 2; count of bases not matched to a gene: 6. The CDR3 contains 15 residues. Germline CDR1 and CDR2: WNHNN and SYGVQD (reference sequence). The CDR3 loop is CASSVGLADTDTQYF. The CDR3 nucleotides are TGCGCCAGCAGTGTAGGTCTAGCGGACACAGATACGCAGTATTTT.

Points on this clonotype: A read error may explain this, as a much larger clone is one base away. The CDR3 ends on some other residue instead of the conserved phenylalanine or tryptophan, so this is likely a read error. The J gene is TRBJ2-5, the V gene TRBV29-1; 7 positions agree with TRBD1. The V segment lost 8 bases and the J segment 5 bases; nucleotides outside the gene matches: 11. The germline CDR1 and CDR2 sequences are SQVTM and ANQGSEA. The CDR3 runs 13 residues. This CDR3 is CSTRQGLTETQYI. The DNA for the CDR3 is TGCAGCACCCGACAGGGATTGACGGAGACCCAGTACATC.

There are a few counts of this clonotype. The V gene is TRBV2, the J gene TRBJ1-2; TRBD1 agrees at 8 bases. The CDR3 totals 13 residues. Unmatched junction bases numbered 5, after V lost 6 bases and J lost 5 bases. Germline-derived CDR1 and CDR2 are SNHLY and FYNNEI. This CDR3 reads CASSVTGGYGYTF. CDR3 DNA: TGTGCCAGCAGCGTTACAGGGGGGTATGGCTACACCTTC.

The V and J genes are TRBV7-9 and TRBJ2-5; D may be TRBD2 (5 bases). The V gene's germline CDR1 is SEHNR and CDR2 FQNEAQ (reference sequence). V lost 1 base and J lost 5, with 14 bases in between. CDR3 length: 15 amino acids. CDR3 in amino acids: CASSLGAGDGETQYF. CDR3 DNA: TGTGCCAGCAGCTTAGGGGCCGGGGATGGGGAGACCCAGTACTTC.

This clonotype was picked up many times. This chain connects TRBV5-1 to TRBJ2-1; no reliable D call. The CDR3 is made up of 12 amino acids. Germline-derived CDR1 and CDR2 are SGHRS and YFSETQ. Trimming pared 0 bases from V and 6 bases from J, leaving 4 bases between. As DNA, the CDR3 is TGCGCCAGCAGCTTGGAAGGCAATGAGCAGTTCTTC. It yields the protein CASSLEGNEQFF.

This clonotype showed up many times. The V gene is TRBV20-1, the J gene TRBJ2-1; D perhaps matches TRBD2 (5 bases). Germline CDR1 DFQATT, CDR2 SNEGSKA (reference sequence). Between the trimmed V and J ends, which lost 4 bases and 0 bases, there was a span of 16 bases. The CDR3 consists of 16 residues. CDR3 protein: CSATPLAGYSYNEQFF. The DNA for the CDR3 is TGCAGTGCTACCCCCCTTGCGGGTTACTCCTACAATGAGCAGTTCTTC.

This clonotype was detected only a few times. This rearrangement joins TRBV7-2 to TRBJ2-5; D assignment may be TRBD1 or TRBD2 (7 bases each). V shed 2 bases and J shed 5 bases, with 15 bases lying between them. Germline CDR1 and CDR2: SGHTA and FQGNSA. This CDR3 region has 15 residues. This chain's CDR3 is CASSLLAGGGETQYF. CDR3 DNA sequence: TGTGCCAGCAGCTTACTGGCAGGGGGAGGGGAGACCCAGTACTTC.

This clonotype has ten or more counts. DNA of the CDR3: TGCAGCGTGGGGACGGCTGGAAACACCATATATTTT. Translating it yields CSVGTAGNTIYF. The chain has TRBV29-1 and TRBJ1-3; D might be TRBD1 (5 bases). CDR1 is SQVTM and CDR2 is ANQGSEA in the germline V gene. The CDR3 contains 12 residues. Trimming cost V 6 bases and J 2 bases, with 8 bases left between them.